Shown below are 17 T cell receptor beta chains from a single sample sequenced in a study of cytomegalovirus exposure and HLA in healthy donors. The PCR used 60 Vbeta and 13 Jbeta primers. Assay used: immunoSEQ multiplex PCR; TCRdb lists only in-frame clones, some missing. The table lists about 85,000 clones, just over 65% of them singletons, with roughly 2% in the top ten. The material sequenced was PBMCs. The receptors here all came from a man aged 30 to 39 in good health and CMV-seronegative.

By frequency in the sample, this clone is medium-sized. The rearrangement uses TRBV7-3 and TRBJ1-1; 7 bases are shared with TRBD1. Germline V CDR1 and CDR2: SGHTA, FQGTGA. The CDR3 consists of 12 residues. V dropped 3 bases and J dropped 8; count of bases not matched to a gene: 3. The CDR3 region is CASSFSGGEAFF. The CDR3 bases are TGTGCCAGCAGCTTCTCAGGGGGAGAAGCTTTCTTT.

The gene calls are TRBV7-9 and TRBJ2-1; the match to TRBD1 covers 11 bases. Germline lookup yields CDR1 SEHNR and CDR2 FQNEAQ (reference sequence). V trimming: 4 bases; J trimming: 6 bases; junction bases outside the gene matches: 8. This CDR3 region has 16 residues. As DNA, the CDR3 is TGTGCCAGCAGCTCATCCACCGGGACAGGGGGCAATGAGCAGTTCTTC. This gives the protein CASSSSTGTGGNEQFF.

The chain joins TRBV5-6 to TRBJ2-3; D is undetermined. Germline CDR1 reads SGHDT; CDR2 reads YYEEEE. The CDR3 extends over 15 amino acids. The ends were cut back, 0 bases at V and 1 base at J, with 9 bases in the middle. The CDR3 protein is CASSLELTGTDTQYF. Here the CDR3 DNA reads TGTGCCAGCAGCTTGGAACTAACGGGCACAGATACGCAGTATTTT.

This clone has a handful of counts. The chain uses TRBV5-6 and TRBJ1-4; tentative D call: TRBD1 (6 bases). The V gene's germline CDR1 is SGHDT and CDR2 YYEEEE. There are 14 residues in the CDR3. Trimming took 0 bases from V and 9 from J, leaving 12 bases between them. For the CDR3, the DNA is TGTGCCAGCAGCTTGGGGGGGACATACCAAAAACTGTTTTTT. Amino acids: CASSLGGTYQKLFF.

The genes are TRBV4-1 and TRBJ2-7; D gene unclear. This CDR3 region has 15 residues. V lost 0 bases and J 4 bases, leaving 13 bases between the germline ends. Germline CDR1 MGHRA, CDR2 YSYEKL. The CDR3 DNA reads TGCGCCAGCAGCCAAGAGGTCACAGCTCCGTACGAGCAGTACTTC. This translates into CASSQEVTAPYEQYF.

The chain couples TRBV11-2 to TRBJ1-1; D unresolved. The CDR3 is 12 amino acids. Trimming took 4 bases from V and 0 from J, leaving 3 bases between them. The germline V gene encodes CDR1 SGHAT and CDR2 FQNNGV. CDR3 amino acids: CASSSMNTEAFF. The CDR3, as DNA: TGTGCCAGCAGCTCCATGAACACTGAAGCTTTCTTT.

This clone occurred a few times. The J gene is TRBJ2-5, the V gene TRBV6-6, with TRBD2 matching over 8 bases. After removal of 2 bases from V and 1 base from J, the junction contained 3 bases not matched to a gene. This CDR3 contains 15 residues. Per germline, CDR1 MNHNY and CDR2 SVGAGI (reference sequence). Here the CDR3 DNA reads TGTGCCAGCAGTTACCTCGGGGGGGTCCAAGAGACCCAGTACTTC. This codes for CASSYLGGVQETQYF.

This clone was counted between two and nine times. The rearrangement uses TRBV4-1 and TRBJ2-2; the match to TRBD1 covers 8 bases. Germline V gene lookup returns CDR1 MGHRA and CDR2 YSYEKL. J was trimmed by 3 bases and V by 2 bases; bases with no gene match: 5. CDR3 length: 16 residues. The CDR3 nucleotides read TGCGCCAGCAGCCAACATCCGGGACAGGACACCGGGGAGCTGTTTTTT. It specifies CASSQHPGQDTGELFF.

The J gene is TRBJ1-1, the V gene TRBV28; D unresolved. This CDR3 contains 13 residues. V lost 5 bases and J lost 5, with 12 bases in between. Germline V CDR1 and CDR2: MDHEN, SYDVKM. The CDR3 nucleotides are TGTGCCAGCAGTCCCCCTGCTAGTACTGAAGCTTTCTTT. This encodes CASSPPASTEAFF.

The chain carries TRBV9 and TRBJ2-2, with D perhaps TRBD2 (6 bases). The V gene lost 3 bases and the J gene lost 2 bases, with 11 bases spanning the gap. This CDR3 has 15 residues. Germline values: CDR1 SGDLS, CDR2 YYNGEE. The CDR3 region has the DNA TGTGCCAGCAGCGCCGGGACTCTTAACACCGGGGAGCTGTTTTTT. Residues: CASSAGTLNTGELFF.

CDR3 in amino acids: CASPPTGDRMNTEAFF. DNA for the CDR3: TGTGCCAGTCCTCCTACAGGGGACCGCATGAACACTGAAGCTTTCTTT. The genes are TRBV19 and TRBJ1-1; 7 bases align to TRBD1. This CDR3 region has 16 residues. Looked up from germline, CDR1 is LNHDA and CDR2 is SQIVND (reference sequence). Germline trimming cut 8 bases from V and 0 bases from J; bases unmatched to any gene: 12.

This clone was observed once. The chain combines TRBV5-4 with TRBJ2-7; 7 bases agree with TRBD1. The CDR3 totals 14 residues. Germline lookup yields CDR1 SGHNT and CDR2 YYREEE (reference sequence). Trimming removed 4 bases from V and 7 bases from J; junction bases left unmatched: 11. CDR3 in DNA: TGTGCCAGCAGCCGAGCCGGAACAGGGGTAGAGCAGTACTTC. It yields the protein CASSRAGTGVEQYF. Full variable domain (rest looked up from reference TRBV5-4 and TRBJ2-7): ETGVTQSPTHLIKTRGQQVTLRCSSQSGHNTVSWYQQALGQGPQFIFQYYREEENGRGNFPPRFSGLQFPNYSSELNVNALELDDSALYLCASSRAGTGVEQYFGPGTRLTVT.

The V call is TRBV6-5, the J call TRBJ2-5, with D perhaps TRBD1 (6 bases). The V end lost 7 bases, the J end lost 3 bases, and 12 bases lay between the germline ends. Germline CDR1 is MNHEY and CDR2 is SVGAGI. This CDR3 has 13 residues. In DNA, the CDR3 is TGTGCCAGCACCACCCCAGGGGAAGAGACCCAGTACTTC. It encodes CASTTPGEETQYF.

V usage is TRBV9 and J usage is TRBJ2-2; 11 nucleotides match TRBD2. The germline V gene has CDR1 SGDLS and CDR2 YYNGEE. The junction had 7 bases not matched to a gene; V was cut back by 1 base and J by 5 bases. The CDR3 is 17 amino acids. CDR3 in amino acids: CASSVLASGRYTGELFF. The CDR3 DNA reads TGTGCCAGCAGCGTACTGGCTAGCGGGAGGTATACCGGGGAGCTGTTTTTT.

The chain uses TRBV2 and TRBJ2-2; possibly TRBD1 for D (6 bases). V dropped 8 bases and J dropped 3 bases, with 13 bases sitting between them. Germline CDR1 SNHLY, CDR2 FYNNEI. The length of the CDR3 is 14 residues. The CDR3 DNA follows: TGTGCCAGCTACGCAGGGGTGTACACCGGGGAGCTGTTTTTT. Translated, it gives CASYAGVYTGELFF.

V usage is TRBV11-2 and J usage is TRBJ2-1, with 10 bases matching TRBD2. Per germline, CDR1 SGHAT and CDR2 FQNNGV. V trimming: 6 bases; J trimming: 7 bases; junction bases outside the gene matches: 6. The CDR3 is 14 amino acids. CDR3 sequence reads: CASRAGLAINEQFF. CDR3 DNA sequence: TGTGCCAGCAGAGCGGGACTAGCGATAAATGAGCAGTTCTTC. Full variable domain (rest looked up from reference TRBV11-2 and TRBJ2-1): EAGVAQSPRYKIIEKRQSVAFWCNPISGHATLYWYQQILGQGPKLLIQFQNNGVVDDSQLPKDRFSAERLKGVDSTLKIQPAKLEDSAVYLCASRAGLAINEQFFGPGTRLTVL.

The rearrangement uses TRBV7-2 and TRBJ2-3, with 12 bases fitting TRBD1. The CDR3 length is 16 residues. The germline gives CDR1 SGHTA, CDR2 FQGNSA. V shed 4 bases, J shed 4 bases, and the junction held 6 bases outside the gene matches. CDR3 sequence reads: CASSWGQGAAADTQYF. DNA of the CDR3: TGTGCCAGCAGCTGGGGACAGGGGGCAGCGGCAGATACGCAGTATTTT.